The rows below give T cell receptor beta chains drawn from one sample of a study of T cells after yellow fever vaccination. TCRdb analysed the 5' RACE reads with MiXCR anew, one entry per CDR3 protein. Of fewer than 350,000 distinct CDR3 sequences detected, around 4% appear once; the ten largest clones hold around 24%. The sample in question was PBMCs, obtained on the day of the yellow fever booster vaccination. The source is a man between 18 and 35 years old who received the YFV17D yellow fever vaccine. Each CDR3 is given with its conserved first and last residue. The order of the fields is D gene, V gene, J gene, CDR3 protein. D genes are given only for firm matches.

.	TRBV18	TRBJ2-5	CASSPYQETQYF
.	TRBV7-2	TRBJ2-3	CASSSTRGGGVTDTQYF
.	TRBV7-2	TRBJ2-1	CASSLSPANEQFF
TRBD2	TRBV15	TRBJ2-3	CATSRDYVTSGPTDTQYF
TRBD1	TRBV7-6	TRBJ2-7	CASSPDRAQQYF
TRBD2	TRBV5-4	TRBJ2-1	CASSSRGGVYNEQFF
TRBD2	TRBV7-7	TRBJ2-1	CASSLASGTYNEQFF
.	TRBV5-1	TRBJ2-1	CASSFLGFRAGPPEQFF
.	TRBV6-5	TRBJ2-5	CATMAGFRSQYF
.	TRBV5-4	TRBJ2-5	CASSRTGTGETQYF
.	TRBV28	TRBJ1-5	CATSRDGLYSNQPQHF
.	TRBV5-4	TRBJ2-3	CASSSIGADTQYF
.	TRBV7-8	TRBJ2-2	CASQRSKNTGELFF
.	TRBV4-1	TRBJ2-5	CASSQVDVEETQYF
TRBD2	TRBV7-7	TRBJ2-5	CASSARLAGAFQETQYF
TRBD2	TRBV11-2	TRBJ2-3	CASSYSGGASTDTQYF
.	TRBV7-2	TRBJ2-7	CASSLGVGQNYEQYF
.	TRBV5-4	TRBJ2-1	CASSSLIDYFEFF
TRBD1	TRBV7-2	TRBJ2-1	CASSLVGTGDEQFF
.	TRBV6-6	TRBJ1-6	CASSYSGTPHSPLHF
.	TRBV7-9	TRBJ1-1	CASSRPQFEAFF
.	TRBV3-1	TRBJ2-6	CASSQDGARSSGANVLTF
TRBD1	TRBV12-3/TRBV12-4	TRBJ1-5	CASSSTGFSNQPQHF
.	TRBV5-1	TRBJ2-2	CASSWTPGRPGELFF
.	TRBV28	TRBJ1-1	CASSLGMRQATGAEAFF